The subject of this entry is one T cell receptor (beta chain). In the study's own analysis: Nucleated cell counts were estimated from reference gene primer amplification. Assay used: immunoSEQ multiplex PCR; TCRdb lists only in-frame clones, some missing. V and J calls and clone size come straight from that table; D and trimming were deduced from the DNA. The sample consists of nearly 85,000 clones, 65% to 85% of them appearing once. This sample was taken from a study of blood T cell repertoires in COVID-19. Study context: Whether acute or convalescent, the COVID-19 samples came from the United States, Italy and Spain.

This CDR3 comprises 14 residues. Germline lookup yields CDR1 LNHNV and CDR2 YYDKDF (reference sequence). Trimming stripped 1 base from V and 0 bases from J, with 6 bases between. Material for sequencing was peripheral blood. The chain couples TRBV15 to TRBJ2-5; TRBD2 might be the D (5 bases). The clonotype comes from a woman aged 55-70 years with acute or convalescent COVID-19. The CDR3 loop is CATSRGGDQETQYF. The CDR3 DNA reads as TGTGCCACCAGCAGAGGGGGAGACCAAGAGACCCAGTACTTC. Complete variable domain (other parts from reference TRBV15 and TRBJ2-5): DAMVIQNPRYQVTQFGKPVTLSCSQTLNHNVMYWYQQKSSQAPKLLFHYYDKDFNNEADTPDNFQSRRPNTSFCFLDIRSPGLGDTAMYLCATSRGGDQETQYFGPGTRLLVL.